This TCR beta chain comes out of a study of T cell changes during pregnancy in multiple sclerosis. Profiled with immunoSEQ multiplex PCR; TCRdb holds only in-frame clones, not every one. Here the sample spans 55,000 to 75,000 clones, about 90% being singletons. Per the germline V gene, CDR1 is LNHDA and CDR2 is SQIVND (reference sequence). CDR3 size: 16 residues. The V and J ends lost 3 bases and 6 bases, in that order; junction bases with no gene match: 11. The V and J genes are TRBV19 and TRBJ1-1; 9 bases line up with TRBD1. The source is a female donor with multiple sclerosis, enrolled in a pregnancy study. The sequenced sample was peripheral blood, obtained after pregnancy. In nucleotides, the CDR3 is TGTGCCAGTAGTATTAGGTTCTACAGGGGGCAACCTGAAGCTTTCTTT. It codes for CASSIRFYRGQPEAFF.